These 5 T cell receptor beta chains came from one sample sequenced in a study of metastatic and nonmetastatic thyroid tumors. Thyroid surgery took place with no prior treatment in any patient. TCRdb reprocessed the PCR reads using MiXCR. The sample lists approximately 20,000 clones, roughly 12% occurring once. Sequencing input: blood. These receptors originate from a female donor with papillary thyroid cancer or a benign thyroid nodule (not recorded which). Some clones in this sample may be carry-over from other donors' samples.

This clone was picked up many times. The chain has TRBV9 and TRBJ1-1; D remains unclear. Trimming took off 0 bases at V and 0 bases at J, with 6 bases between the two ends. Germline V gene sequence: CDR1 SGDLS, CDR2 YYNGEE. The CDR3 totals 14 residues. CDR3 residues: CASSVEGMNTEAFF. DNA of the CDR3: TGTGCCAGCAGCGTAGAAGGGATGAACACTGAAGCTTTCTTT.

Many counts were recorded for this clone. The gene calls are TRBV14 and TRBJ1-1, with a possible D match to TRBD1 (6 bases). Per the germline V gene, CDR1 is SGHDN and CDR2 is FVKESK. This CDR3 is 15 amino acids long. Trimming removed 6 bases at V and 2 bases at J, with 16 bases between. The DNA of the CDR3 is TGTGCCAGCAGGGGACTCAGGGGTGGTAACACTGAAGCTTTCTTT. It specifies CASRGLRGGNTEAFF.

For this clone: The junction and the germline gene differ at one end; a read error may be behind it. The V and J genes are TRBV5-1 and TRBJ2-5; D is tentatively TRBD1 or TRBD2 (5 bases each). The CDR3 consists of 16 residues. Germline V gives CDR1 SGHRS, CDR2 YFSETQ. The CDR3 region is CASGFRTLSIGETKYF. The CDR3 coding sequence is TGCGCCAGCGGCTTCAGGACACTTTCGATAGGGGAGACCAAGTACTTC.

Judged by abundance, this clone is medium-sized. The V gene is TRBV6-1, the J gene TRBJ1-2; 7 bases agree with TRBD1. Germline V gene lookup returns CDR1 MNHNS and CDR2 SASEGT. The CDR3 is 15 residues long. V trimming: 6 bases; J trimming: 4 bases; junction bases outside the gene matches: 11. CDR3 nucleotides: TGTGCCAGCAGCCAGGAATTCGGGACAGCCTATGGCTACACCTTC. Its translation is CASSQEFGTAYGYTF.

This clone was seen repeatedly, ten times or more. CDR3 sequence reads: CAGGTPGRELFF. CDR3 in DNA: TGTGCCGGCGGGACCCCGGGCCGGGAGCTGTTTTTT. The chain is built from TRBV10-3 and TRBJ2-2; the D gene is possibly TRBD2 (6 bases). The ends were cut back, 11 bases at V and 9 bases at J, with 16 bases in the middle. This CDR3 contains 12 residues. Germline values: CDR1 ENHRY, CDR2 SYGVKD.